This T cell receptor (beta chain) was sequenced for a study of cytomegalovirus exposure and HLA in healthy donors. This clone was seen only a few times. A far larger clone is only one base removed, so a read error is likely. In the same sample, other DNA sequences code for this CDR3. The PCR was carried out with 60 Vbeta primers and 13 Jbeta primers. The method was immunoSEQ multiplex PCR; TCRdb's version includes in-frame clones alone and lacks a portion of them. The sample shows roughly 110,000 clones, roughly 82% of them seen only once. This CDR3 is 16 amino acids long. Germline trimming cut 5 bases from V and 2 bases from J; bases unmatched to any gene: 10. Germline CDR1 is SEHNR and CDR2 is FQNEAQ (reference sequence).

The chain couples TRBV7-9 to TRBJ2-7, with 9 bases that match TRBD1. The TCR was taken from a man aged 40-49 years in good health and CMV-seropositive. Sequenced: PBMCs. DNA of the CDR3: TGTGCCAGCAGCCAAGAAGGCGGGGACAGGGCCTACGAGCAGTACTTC. It is translated as CASSQEGGDRAYEQYF.